The 9 T cell receptor beta chains in this list originate from one sample, sequenced in a study of T cell changes during pregnancy in multiple sclerosis. Sequencing was performed with immunoSEQ multiplex PCR; in TCRdb, only in-frame clones are kept and a portion is missing. The repertoire holds 80,000 to 100,000 clones, with less than 95% as singletons. The specimen comprised peripheral blood, sampled in the second trimester of pregnancy. These receptors all come from a female donor in good health, enrolled as a control in a pregnancy study.

The CDR3 DNA reads as TGTGCCAGCAGTCTCAGAAACTATGGCTACACCTTC. Amino acid sequence: CASSLRNYGYTF. This chain links TRBV6-5 with TRBJ1-2; D uncertain. This CDR3 contains 12 residues. Trimming pared 5 bases from V and 2 bases from J, leaving 6 bases between. From germline, CDR1 is MNHEY and CDR2 SVGAGI.

V is TRBV7-9 and J is TRBJ1-5, with D perhaps matching TRBD1 (6 bases). The germline V gene has CDR1 SEHNR and CDR2 FQNEAQ (reference sequence). There are 15 residues in the CDR3. V was cut by 5 bases and J by 3 bases, with 14 bases left in between. The DNA for the CDR3 is TGTGCCAGCAGCCTACACAACAGGGACAATCAGCCCCAGCATTTT. This codes for CASSLHNRDNQPQHF.

The chain carries TRBV6-4 and TRBJ2-3, with TRBD2 matching 7 bases. Per the germline V gene, CDR1 is MRHNA and CDR2 is SNTAGT. This CDR3 spans 14 amino acids. V lost 2 bases, J lost 1 base, and 0 bases stayed unmatched. DNA for the CDR3: TGTGCCAGCAGTGACGCGGGGGGCACAGATACGCAGTATTTT. Protein product: CASSDAGGTDTQYF.

Here the CDR3 reads CASRKLRTGIGNEQYF. CDR3 nucleotides: TGTGCCAGCAGAAAATTACGGACAGGGATTGGGAACGAGCAGTACTTC. This chain uses TRBV28 with TRBJ2-7; 8 bases map to TRBD1. The CDR3 length is 16 residues. V dropped 6 bases and J dropped 5; count of bases not matched to a gene: 15. CDR1 MDHEN and CDR2 SYDVKM come from the germline V gene.

The gene calls are TRBV7-2 and TRBJ1-1; D remains unclear. V lost 0 bases to trimming and J lost 0 bases, with 8 bases between them. This CDR3 has 15 residues. Per germline, CDR1 SGHTA and CDR2 FQGNSA. The CDR3 here is CASSLAEVMNTEAFF. In nucleotides, the CDR3 is TGTGCCAGCAGCTTAGCTGAGGTCATGAACACTGAAGCTTTCTTT.

This clone was observed a few times. This chain connects TRBV6-4 to TRBJ1-6, with a weak D call TRBD1 (6 bases). This CDR3 contains 13 residues. The V end was cut by 5 bases, the J end by 10 bases, with 12 bases between. Germline lookup yields CDR1 MRHNA and CDR2 SNTAGT. The CDR3 region is CASSMDSSSPLHF. The CDR3 nucleotides are TGTGCCAGCAGTATGGACAGTTCATCACCCCTCCACTTT.

Notes on this clone: The junction and the germline gene differ at one end; a read error may be behind it. CDR3 DNA sequence: TGTGCTAGCAGCTCATCCGGGACAGGGGTTTCCTACTCCTACGAGCAGTACTTC. It yields the protein CASSSSGTGVSYSYEQYF. The rearrangement uses TRBV2 and TRBJ2-7; the match to TRBD1 covers 10 bases. CDR3 length: 18 residues. CDR1 is SNHLY and CDR2 is FYNNEI in the germline V gene. The full variable domain, completed using reference TRBV2 and TRBJ2-7, is EPEVTQTPSHQVTQMGQEVILRCVPISNHLYFYWYRQILGQKVEFLVSFYNNEISEKSEIFDDQFSVERPDGSNFTLKIRSTKLEDSAMYFCASSSSGTGVSYSYEQYFGPGTRLTVT.

The chain combines TRBV28 with TRBJ1-2; TRBD1 is a possible D gene (6 bases). The CDR3 has 15 residues. Germline assignment: CDR1 MDHEN and CDR2 SYDVKM. The V end lost 6 bases, the J end lost 4 bases, and 18 bases lay between the germline ends. CDR3 in DNA: TGTGCCAGCAGGCGGGGGCCGGGGGCGGGCTATGGCTACACCTTC. Protein: CASRRGPGAGYGYTF.

The chain uses TRBV5-1 and TRBJ1-5; TRBD1 might be the D (6 bases). This CDR3 comprises 15 residues. Germline lookup yields CDR1 SGHRS and CDR2 YFSETQ. The V gene lost 0 bases and the J gene lost 3 bases, with 10 bases spanning the gap. Here the CDR3 DNA reads TGCGCCAGCAGCTTGGTCGCAGGGGACAATCAGCCCCAGCATTTT. Translated: CASSLVAGDNQPQHF.